These 25 T cell receptor beta chains originate from one sample sequenced in a study of blood T cell repertoires in COVID-19 (dated by TCRdb to 2018 to 2021). The library was built by means of the immunoSEQ multiplex PCR assay. TCRdb took over this immuneACCESS table, retaining in-frame rearrangements with V and J assigned. Such tables are incomplete; in checked studies, under half of the missing clones stem from an unresolved V gene, and the remainder is unexplained. The sample table lists tens of thousands of clones, 80% of them with a count of one. The ten largest clones add up to more than 10% of the sample. Material for sequencing was peripheral blood. Receptors originate from a human donor in a cohort sampled during active COVID-19.

The chain carries TRBV13 and TRBJ2-6; TRBD2 matches 7 bases. The CDR3 contains 17 residues. V shed 8 bases, J shed 1 base, and the junction held 11 bases outside the gene matches. Germline loops: CDR1 PRHDT, CDR2 FYEKMQ (reference sequence). This CDR3 reads CASSSRAGWSGANVLTF. The CDR3 bases are TGTGCCAGCTCCTCCCGAGCGGGATGGTCTGGGGCCAACGTCCTGACTTTC. The complete variable domain, with remaining parts taken from reference TRBV13 and TRBJ2-6, reads AAGVIQSPRHLIKEKRETATLKCYPIPRHDTVYWYQQGPGQDPQFLISFYEKMQSDKGSIPDRFSAQQFSDYHSELNMSSLELGDSALYFCASSSRAGWSGANVLTFGAGSRLTVL.

The V gene is TRBV6-5, the J gene TRBJ1-3; D not certain. Trimming shortened V by 5 bases and J by 3 bases, and 8 bases separated the two germline ends. The CDR3 totals 13 residues. CDR1 and CDR2 from the germline V gene are MNHEY and SVGAGI. The CDR3 loop reads CASSPGVGNTIYF. DNA of the CDR3: TGTGCCAGCAGTCCCGGGGTTGGAAACACCATATATTTT.

The rearrangement joins TRBV9 to TRBJ1-2; no clear D gene. The CDR3 consists of 12 residues. V was pared by 4 bases and J by 5 bases, with 9 bases between. CDR1 SGDLS and CDR2 YYNGEE come from the germline V gene. CDR3 DNA: TGTGCCAGCAGCCTCGTCTCGTATGGCTACACCTTC. The encoded protein is CASSLVSYGYTF.

The chain couples TRBV29-1 to TRBJ1-1, with 7 nucleotides matching TRBD1. Looked up from germline, CDR1 is SQVTM and CDR2 is ANQGSEA. V lost 3 bases, J lost 2 bases, and 6 bases stayed unmatched. CDR3 length equals 14 residues. CDR3 loop: CSVETQGSNTEAFF. CDR3 nucleotide sequence: TGCAGCGTTGAGACACAGGGGAGTAACACTGAAGCTTTCTTT.

V is TRBV5-4 and J is TRBJ1-2; 10 bases map to TRBD1. The V and J ends lost 0 bases and 8 bases, in that order; junction bases with no gene match: 7. Germline loops: CDR1 SGHNT, CDR2 YYREEE (reference sequence). This CDR3 has 15 residues. In DNA form, the CDR3 reads TGTGCCAGCAGCTTGGGCCGTGGGACAGGGGTCGGCTACACCTTC. Translating gives CASSLGRGTGVGYTF.

The CDR3 region has the DNA TGTGCCAGCAGCCAAAGGGGGACGGGCTCCTACGAGCAGTACTTC. Translation: CASSQRGTGSYEQYF. The chain links TRBV6-5 to TRBJ2-7, with D perhaps matching TRBD1 (6 bases). Germline lookup yields CDR1 MNHEY and CDR2 SVGAGI. V gave up 6 bases and J gave up 0 bases, with 15 bases separating them. The CDR3 extends over 15 amino acids.

The CDR3, as DNA: TGCGCCAGCAGCCAAGCCGAGGGAGATACGCAGTATTTT. This codes for CASSQAEGDTQYF. The rearrangement joins TRBV4-3 to TRBJ2-3; maybe TRBD2 (5 bases). The CDR3 totals 13 residues. Trimming removed 1 base from V and 5 bases from J, with 7 bases in between. Germline CDR1 LGHNA, CDR2 YSLEER.

The chain has TRBV18 and TRBJ1-4, with 7 nucleotides matching TRBD1. The ends lost 2 bases at V and 5 bases at J; junction bases unmatched: 8. CDR1 is KGHSH and CDR2 is LQKENI in the germline V gene. The CDR3 consists of 16 residues. The CDR3 sequence is CASSPSTGTVNEKLFF. The CDR3 DNA is TGTGCCAGCTCACCATCGACGGGGACAGTCAATGAAAAACTGTTTTTT.

This chain uses TRBV2 with TRBJ2-5; 13 bases fit TRBD2. The CDR3 length is 14 residues. The trim removed 6 bases at V and 6 bases at J, leaving 4 bases unmatched. The germline V gene has CDR1 SNHLY and CDR2 FYNNEI. CDR3 bases: TGTGCCAGCAGCGGACTAGCGGGAGTTCAGACCCAGTACTTC. Residues: CASSGLAGVQTQYF.

The gene calls are TRBV18 and TRBJ1-2; D gene unclear. CDR3 size: 12 residues. CDR1 and CDR2 from the germline V gene are KGHSH and LQKENI. The V end was cut by 3 bases, the J end by 9 bases, with 11 bases between. The CDR3 coding sequence is TGTGCCAGCTCACCCGCGGAGGGCCGCTACACCTTC. Translated: CASSPAEGRYTF.

V usage is TRBV24-1 and J usage is TRBJ2-4, with 9 bases that match TRBD1. J was trimmed by 8 bases and V by 7 bases; bases with no gene match: 5. The CDR3 runs to 13 residues. Germline lookup yields CDR1 KGHDR and CDR2 SFDVKD. CDR3 sequence (DNA): TGTGCCACCAGCAGGACAGGGGCGGACATTCAGTACTTC. It yields the protein CATSRTGADIQYF.

V is TRBV6-1 and J is TRBJ2-3; 11 bases align to TRBD2. The CDR3 loop spans 14 amino acids. CDR1 is MNHNS, CDR2 SASEGT, per germline. V lost 3 bases, J lost 6 bases, and 2 bases stayed unmatched. CDR3: CASSEGLAVDTQYF. In DNA form, the CDR3 reads TGTGCCAGCAGTGAGGGACTAGCGGTCGATACGCAGTATTTT.

This sequence joins TRBV11-2 and TRBJ2-4; weak D call: TRBD1 (7 bases). Trimming cost V 5 bases and J 6 bases, with 17 bases left between them. Germline CDR1 SGHAT, CDR2 FQNNGV. The length of the CDR3 is 15 residues. CDR3 DNA sequence: TGTGCCAGCAGCCCCCGGCAGGGGGGAGTAAACATTCAGTACTTC. Its translation: CASSPRQGGVNIQYF.

This clone was counted only a few times. The V and J genes are TRBV28 and TRBJ1-3; the D is unclear. In germline, CDR1 is MDHEN, CDR2 SYDVKM. V gave up 6 bases and J gave up 2 bases, with 11 bases separating them. CDR3 length equals 14 residues. CDR3: CASSPGVAGNTIYF. The CDR3 DNA is TGTGCCAGCAGCCCCGGGGTGGCTGGAAACACCATATATTTT. Based on the CDR3 plus reference TRBV28 and TRBJ1-3, the full variable domain is DVKVTQSSRYLVKRTGEKVFLECVQDMDHENMFWYRQDPGLGLRLIYFSYDVKMKEKGDIPEGYSVSREKKERFSLILESASTNQTSMYLCASSPGVAGNTIYFGEGSWLTVV.

The chain joins TRBV10-3 to TRBJ1-3; 10 bases fit TRBD1. Germline values: CDR1 ENHRY, CDR2 SYGVKD. The V gene end was trimmed by 3 bases and the J gene end by 3 bases; junction bases not matched to a gene: 11. CDR3 size: 18 residues. CDR3: CAISDRRQGARDGNTIYF. The CDR3 DNA reads as TGTGCCATCAGTGATCGGAGACAGGGGGCCCGAGATGGAAACACCATATATTTT.

The chain carries TRBV24-1 and TRBJ2-2; maybe TRBD1 (6 bases). Germline values: CDR1 KGHDR, CDR2 SFDVKD. This CDR3 spans 13 amino acids. Trimming cost V 2 bases and J 13 bases, with 13 bases left between them. The CDR3 DNA sequence: TGTGCCACCAGTGATTCCCGACAGGTGGGGCTGTTTTTT. Residues: CATSDSRQVGLFF.

The V and J genes are TRBV2 and TRBJ2-7, with D perhaps matching TRBD2 (7 bases). Looked up from germline, CDR1 is SNHLY and CDR2 is FYNNEI. Trimming left V 8 bases short and J 1 base short, with 18 bases between. The CDR3 spans 15 residues. This CDR3 is CASVGGPGVSYEQYV. CDR3 nucleotides: TGTGCCAGCGTGGGGGGGCCGGGAGTTTCCTACGAGCAGTACGTC.

V usage is TRBV5-1 and J usage is TRBJ2-2; weak D call: TRBD2 (5 bases). This CDR3 has 14 residues. Per germline, CDR1 SGHRS and CDR2 YFSETQ. Trimming pared 6 bases from V and 1 base from J, leaving 10 bases between. CDR3 amino acids: CASKDSWNTGELFF. In DNA, the CDR3 is TGCGCCAGCAAGGACTCCTGGAACACCGGGGAGCTGTTTTTT. The variable domain in full, with the rest retrieved from reference TRBV5-1 and TRBJ2-2, is KAGVTQTPRYLIKTRGQQVTLSCSPISGHRSVSWYQQTPGQGLQFLFEYFSETQRNKGNFPGRFSGRQFSNSRSEMNVSTLELGDSALYLCASKDSWNTGELFFGEGSRLTVL.

This rearrangement joins TRBV5-1 to TRBJ1-1; unclear D gene. CDR1 SGHRS and CDR2 YFSETQ come from the germline V gene. This CDR3 comprises 17 residues. Deletions cut 1 base from V and 0 bases from J, with 16 bases between. The CDR3 DNA sequence: TGCGCCAGCAGCTTGATTGGCGTTTCACAGATGAACACTGAAGCTTTCTTT. Translation: CASSLIGVSQMNTEAFF. The whole variable domain, remainder taken from reference TRBV5-1 and TRBJ1-1, is KAGVTQTPRYLIKTRGQQVTLSCSPISGHRSVSWYQQTPGQGLQFLFEYFSETQRNKGNFPGRFSGRQFSNSRSEMNVSTLELGDSALYLCASSLIGVSQMNTEAFFGQGTRLTVV.

The chain is built from TRBV13 and TRBJ2-7; D is perhaps TRBD2 (6 bases). CDR1 and CDR2 (germline): PRHDT, FYEKMQ (reference sequence). CDR3 length equals 16 residues. V gave up 5 bases and J gave up 0 bases, with 17 bases separating them. The CDR3 nucleotides read TGTGCCAGCAGCCCCCGGGGTAGCGGACGCTCCTACGAGCAGTACTTC. This encodes CASSPRGSGRSYEQYF.

The rearrangement joins TRBV4-2 to TRBJ1-1, with 7 bases fitting TRBD1. Trimming at V came to 1 base and at J to 3 bases, leaving 5 bases not matched to a gene. This CDR3 comprises 15 residues. Germline lookup yields CDR1 LGHNA and CDR2 YNFKEQ. The chain's CDR3 is CASSQVGQGDTEAFF. CDR3 coding DNA: TGTGCCAGCAGCCAAGTCGGCCAGGGGGACACTGAAGCTTTCTTT.

This sequence joins TRBV5-1 and TRBJ2-5; possibly TRBD2 for D (6 bases). V shed 0 bases and J shed 2 bases, with 8 bases lying between them. The CDR3 has 14 amino acids. Germline CDR1 SGHRS, CDR2 YFSETQ. CDR3 in DNA: TGCGCCAGCAGCTTGGTCGGGGGTCAAGAGACCCAGTACTTC. Protein product: CASSLVGGQETQYF.

This chain uses TRBV5-1 with TRBJ1-1; D is ambiguous. Germline V gene lookup returns CDR1 SGHRS and CDR2 YFSETQ. The CDR3 is 15 amino acids. Trimming took off 0 bases at V and 0 bases at J, with 9 bases between the two ends. CDR3 loop: CASSLGQIMNTEAFF. CDR3 bases: TGCGCCAGCAGCTTGGGGCAGATCATGAACACTGAAGCTTTCTTT.

This clone was picked up a small number of times. This specimen includes other DNA sequences encoding the same CDR3. The chain has TRBV18 and TRBJ2-5, with D uncertain. This CDR3 comprises 13 residues. Trimming left V 3 bases short and J 2 bases short, with 7 bases between. CDR1 and CDR2 (germline): KGHSH, LQKENI. The CDR3 spells CASSPRRQETQYF. The CDR3 nucleotides read TGTGCCAGCTCACCGAGGCGGCAAGAGACCCAGTACTTC.

This chain connects TRBV7-2 to TRBJ2-7; 12 bases map to TRBD2. This CDR3 is built from 14 residues. Germline V gene lookup returns CDR1 SGHTA and CDR2 FQGNSA. V trimming: 5 bases; J trimming: 3 bases; junction bases outside the gene matches: 2. CDR3 sequence reads: CASSPSGGGYEQYF. Written as DNA, the CDR3 is TGTGCCAGCAGCCCTAGCGGGGGGGGCTACGAGCAGTACTTC.